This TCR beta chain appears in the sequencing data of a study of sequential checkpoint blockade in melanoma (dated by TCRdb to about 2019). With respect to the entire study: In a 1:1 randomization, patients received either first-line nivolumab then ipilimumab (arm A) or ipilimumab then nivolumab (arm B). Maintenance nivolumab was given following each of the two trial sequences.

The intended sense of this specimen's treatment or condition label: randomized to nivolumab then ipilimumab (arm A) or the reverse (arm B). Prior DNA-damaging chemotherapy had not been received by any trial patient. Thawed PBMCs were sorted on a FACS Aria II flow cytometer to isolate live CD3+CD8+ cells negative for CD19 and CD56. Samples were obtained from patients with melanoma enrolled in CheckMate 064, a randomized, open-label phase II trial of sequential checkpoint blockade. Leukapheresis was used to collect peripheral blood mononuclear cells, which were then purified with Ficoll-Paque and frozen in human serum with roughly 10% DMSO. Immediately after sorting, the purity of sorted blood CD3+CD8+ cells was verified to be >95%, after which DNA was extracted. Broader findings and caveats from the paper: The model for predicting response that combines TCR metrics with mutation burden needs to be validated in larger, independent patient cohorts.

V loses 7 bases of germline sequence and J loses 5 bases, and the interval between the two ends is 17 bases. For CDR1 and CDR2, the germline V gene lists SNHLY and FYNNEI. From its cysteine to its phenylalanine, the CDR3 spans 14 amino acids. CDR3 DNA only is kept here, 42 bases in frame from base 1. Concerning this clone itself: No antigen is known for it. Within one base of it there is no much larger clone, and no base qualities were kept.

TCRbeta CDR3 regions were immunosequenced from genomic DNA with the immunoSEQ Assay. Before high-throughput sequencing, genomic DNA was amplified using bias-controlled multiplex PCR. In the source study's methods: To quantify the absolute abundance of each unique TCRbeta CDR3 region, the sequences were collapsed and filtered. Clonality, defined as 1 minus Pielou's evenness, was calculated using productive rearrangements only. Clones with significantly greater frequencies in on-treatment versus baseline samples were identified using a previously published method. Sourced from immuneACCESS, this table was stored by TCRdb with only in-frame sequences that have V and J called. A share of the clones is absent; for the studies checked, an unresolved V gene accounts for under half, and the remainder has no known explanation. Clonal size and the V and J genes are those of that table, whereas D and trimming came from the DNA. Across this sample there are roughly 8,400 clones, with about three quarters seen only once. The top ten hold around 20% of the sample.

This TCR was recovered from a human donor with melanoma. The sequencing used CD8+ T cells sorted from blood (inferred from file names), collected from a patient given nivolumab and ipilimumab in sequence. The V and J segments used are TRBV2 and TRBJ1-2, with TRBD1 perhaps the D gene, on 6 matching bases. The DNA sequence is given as TGTGCCAGCAAATTCCCAGGGGCAGGGTATGGCTACACCTTC. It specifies CASKFPGAGYGYTF. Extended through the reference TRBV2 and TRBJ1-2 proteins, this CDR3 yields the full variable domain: EPEVTQTPSHQVTQMGQEVILRCVPISNHLYFYWYRQILGQKVEFLVSFYNNEISEKSEIFDDQFSVERPDGSNFTLKIRSTKLEDSAMYFCASKFPGAGYGYTFGSGTRLTVV.